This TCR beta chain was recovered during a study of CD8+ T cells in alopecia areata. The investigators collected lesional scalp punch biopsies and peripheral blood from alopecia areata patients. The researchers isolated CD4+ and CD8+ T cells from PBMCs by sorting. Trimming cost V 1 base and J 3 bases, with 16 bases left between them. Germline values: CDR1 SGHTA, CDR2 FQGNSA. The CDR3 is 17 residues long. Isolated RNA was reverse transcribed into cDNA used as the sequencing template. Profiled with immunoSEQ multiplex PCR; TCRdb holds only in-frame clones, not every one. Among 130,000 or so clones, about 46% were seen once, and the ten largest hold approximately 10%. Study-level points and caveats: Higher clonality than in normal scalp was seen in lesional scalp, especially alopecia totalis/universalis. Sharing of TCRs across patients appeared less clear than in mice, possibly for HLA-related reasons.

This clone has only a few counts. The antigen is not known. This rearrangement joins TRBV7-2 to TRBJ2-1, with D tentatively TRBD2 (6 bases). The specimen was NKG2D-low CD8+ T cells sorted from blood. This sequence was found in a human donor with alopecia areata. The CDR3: CASSLEGSGTFYNEQFF. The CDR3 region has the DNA TGTGCCAGCAGCTTAGAGGGGTCGGGGACTTTCTACAATGAGCAGTTCTTC.